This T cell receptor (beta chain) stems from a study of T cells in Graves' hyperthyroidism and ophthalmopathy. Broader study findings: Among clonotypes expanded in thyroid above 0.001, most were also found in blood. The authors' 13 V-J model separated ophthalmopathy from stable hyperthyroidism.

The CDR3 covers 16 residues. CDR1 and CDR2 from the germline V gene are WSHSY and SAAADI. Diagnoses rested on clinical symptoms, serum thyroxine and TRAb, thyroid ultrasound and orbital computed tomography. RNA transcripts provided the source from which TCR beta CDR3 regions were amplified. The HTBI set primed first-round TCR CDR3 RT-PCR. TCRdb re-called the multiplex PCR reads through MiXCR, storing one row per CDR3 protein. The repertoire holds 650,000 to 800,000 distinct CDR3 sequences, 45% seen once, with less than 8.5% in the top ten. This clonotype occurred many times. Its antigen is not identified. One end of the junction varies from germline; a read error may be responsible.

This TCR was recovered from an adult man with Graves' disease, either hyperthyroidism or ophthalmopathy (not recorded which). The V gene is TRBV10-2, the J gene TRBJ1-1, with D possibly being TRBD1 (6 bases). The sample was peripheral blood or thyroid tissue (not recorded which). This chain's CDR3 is CASSEMAGAVNTEAFF. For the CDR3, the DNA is TGTGCCAGCAGTGAGATGGCGGGGGCGGTGAACACTGAAGCTTTCTTT.